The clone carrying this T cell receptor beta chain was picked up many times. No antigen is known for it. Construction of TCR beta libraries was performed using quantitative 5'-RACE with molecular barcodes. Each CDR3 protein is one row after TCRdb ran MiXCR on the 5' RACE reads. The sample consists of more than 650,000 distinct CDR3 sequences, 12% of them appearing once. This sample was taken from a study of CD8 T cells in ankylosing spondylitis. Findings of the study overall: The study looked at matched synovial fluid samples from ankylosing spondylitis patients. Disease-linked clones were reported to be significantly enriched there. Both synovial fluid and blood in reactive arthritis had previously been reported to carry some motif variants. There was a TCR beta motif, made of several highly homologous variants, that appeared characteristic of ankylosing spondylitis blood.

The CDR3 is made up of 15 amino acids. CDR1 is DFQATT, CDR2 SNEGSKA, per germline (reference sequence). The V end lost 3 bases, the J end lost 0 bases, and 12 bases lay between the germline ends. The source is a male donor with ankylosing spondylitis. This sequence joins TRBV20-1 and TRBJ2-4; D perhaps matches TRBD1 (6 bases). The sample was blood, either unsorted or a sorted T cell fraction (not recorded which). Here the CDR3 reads CSARDQGQAKNIQYF. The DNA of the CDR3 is TGCAGTGCTAGGGATCAGGGGCAAGCCAAAAACATTCAGTACTTC.